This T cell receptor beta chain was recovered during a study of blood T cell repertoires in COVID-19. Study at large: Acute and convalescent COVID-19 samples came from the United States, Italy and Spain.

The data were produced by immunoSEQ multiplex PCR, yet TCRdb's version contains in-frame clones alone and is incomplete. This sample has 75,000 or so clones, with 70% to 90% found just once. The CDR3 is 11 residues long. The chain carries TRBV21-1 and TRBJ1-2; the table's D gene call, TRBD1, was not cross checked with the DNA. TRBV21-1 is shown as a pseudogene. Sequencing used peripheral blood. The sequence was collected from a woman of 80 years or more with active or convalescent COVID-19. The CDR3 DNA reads TGTGCCAGGACAGGACTCCGGGGCTACACCTTC. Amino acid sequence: CARTGLRGYTF.